This T cell receptor (beta chain) is drawn from a study of blood T cell repertoires in COVID-19. Assay used: immunoSEQ multiplex PCR; TCRdb lists only in-frame clones, some missing. The repertoire holds fewer than 70,000 clones, with 65% to 90% as singletons. V was pared by 7 bases and J by 8 bases, with 14 bases between. CDR1 and CDR2 from the germline V gene are DFQATT and SNEGSKA (reference sequence). CDR3 size: 11 residues. This sequence originates from a woman aged 60-70 years with acute or convalescent COVID-19. V usage is TRBV20-1 and J usage is TRBJ1-1; no clear D gene. Sequences were obtained from peripheral blood. CDR3 coding DNA: TGCAGTGTCAACCCTCAGGTAGAAGCTTTCTTT. This gives the protein CSVNPQVEAFF.